This section outlines one T cell receptor beta chain sequence together with its context. Its antigen target is currently unknown. No much larger clonotype is one base removed from it; base qualities were not supplied. In total, 630 or so healthy bone marrow donors made up the cohort. At the time of sampling, all cohort members were nominally healthy, though unrecorded immune exposures were likely present. The donor was CMV seropositive and was included in the group of almost 300 seropositive cohort members. Every donor gave a peripheral blood sample, and the peripheral blood mononuclear cells from that sample were used for TCR beta sequencing. The Qiagen DNeasy Blood Extraction Kit was used to extract genomic DNA from the blood cell samples. The library was produced with the immunoSEQ multiplex PCR assay. The multiplex PCR relied on a mix of 60 forward primers for TCR Vbeta segments and 13 reverse primers for TCR Jbeta segments. Amplification of the CDR3 region of rearranged TCR beta genes was performed with a multiplex PCR assay on genomic DNA. The amplified TCR beta libraries were sequenced on the Illumina HiSeq System as 87-base-pair reads. Per the source publication's procedure: In a later analysis, tens of millions of unique TCR beta chains were counted across the 500 to 850 repertoires, and about 9.9 million of these chains were shared by at least two donors. Raw reads were error-corrected and collapsed into unique sequences with a nearest-neighbor algorithm that merged closely related sequences to remove PCR and sequencing errors. To assign V, D and J gene segments, CDR3 sequences were aligned to IMGT reference sequences. For a sequence to be retained, a match of at least six nucleotides was required to both a V gene segment and a J gene segment. A rearrangement was called productive if the CDR3 had no stop codons and remained in frame with V and J, and every other rearrangement was called non-productive. Following IMGT convention, CDR3 was defined as the stretch from the second conserved V-encoded cysteine to the conserved J-encoded phenylalanine. The earlier analysis of about 530 of the donors excluded any sequence lacking an unambiguous match to a single V gene segment. An earlier analysis of 500 to 700 of the donors classified V segments as functional when productive rearrangements were above 56.7% and as segregating when the standard deviation between donors was above 5%. To diagnose cytomegalovirus status from the catalog of TCR beta chain sequences, a statistical classification framework was built. A later analysis assigned V and J genes by comparing TCR nucleotide sequences with IMGT/GENE-DB human TR gene sequences. Using the TCRdist pipeline, a later analysis assigned CDR3 sequences along with most-parsimonious VDJ recombination scenarios. In a later analysis, each TCR beta chain was defined by its CDR3 amino acid sequence together with its V-gene family, and reads lacking a unique V-gene family were excluded. As a way to deal with suspected cross-contamination and a sequencing artifact, a later analysis dropped 500 to 700 nucleotide sequences that were highly shared and had low generation probability. In a later analysis, a clonal expansion index for each public chain was calculated from normalized within-repertoire ranks of inferred template counts. In a later analysis, generation probabilities were computed with a VDJ recombination model fitted to out-of-frame rearrangements, and the resulting probabilities were checked against IGoR. In a later analysis, hypergeometric tests were used to score TCR-TCR, TCR-HLA and TCR-CMV co-occurrence, with a repertoire-size bias correction applied to TCR pairs. To estimate false discovery rates, a later analysis permuted the HLA or CMV assignments 20 times. A later analysis grouped co-occurring TCRs with DBSCAN, adding TCRdist sequence similarity when clustering within HLA-allele-positive subsets. Repertoires with fewer than 30,000 or more than 120,000 public chains were left out of co-occurrence clustering, as were four to six repertoires with anomalous nucleotide sharing. The immuneACCESS repertoire file appears here via TCRdb, limited to in-frame rearrangements. These files lack a portion of the clones; in checked studies, under half of the deficit traces to unresolved V genes, and the cause of the others is not known. That table gives V, J and clone size, and the DNA gave D and trimming. The sample includes around 99,000 clones, with 76% observed a single time. The leading ten clones occupy 7% to 9% of the sample.

The data were taken from a study of cytomegalovirus exposure and HLA in healthy donors (dated by TCRdb to 2017 to 2019). With respect to the entire study: According to an earlier analysis of several hundred of the donors, some 170 million T cells yielded some 110 million unique TCR beta sequences and 250 to 350 Gb of sequence data. All discovery cohort repertoires had been generated using a single sequencing platform. Class I and class II HLA loci were covered by the typing at four-digit resolution. The aim of the study was to test whether cataloging public T cell receptors could identify signatures of past pathogen exposure. Among 350 to 400 genotyped donors of the cohort, an average of about 240,000 unique TCR beta nucleotide sequences were sequenced per donor, roughly 20% of them non-productive. To decide whether each TCR beta V gene segment behaved as functional or pseudogenic, an earlier analysis of some 600 of the donors relied on high-throughput TCR beta sequencing. To predict cytomegalovirus infection status, the study combined high-throughput TCR immunosequencing, statistical association of individual TCRs with disease status, and machine learning. Donor age, sex, ethnicity and CMV serostatus were compiled alongside the repertoire data. Because of strong linkage in the cohort, four or five DR-DQ haplotypes were treated as single units for association and clustering. Rather than drawing on any new phenotypic data, the later analysis identified candidate immune exposures from TCR beta sequences and the way those sequences occurred across donors. A later analysis re-analyzed previously published TCR beta repertoires from about 600 donors and added high-resolution HLA genotyping to study TCR occurrence patterns. The genetic ancestry cluster associated with self-reported Caucasian donors included roughly four fifths of the roughly 360 genotyped donors. Using immunosequencing, the study profiled T cell repertoires from about 610 subjects and related those repertoires to cytomegalovirus serostatus. A later genetic analysis used genome-wide SNP genotypes for about 60% of the roughly 700 donors, treating that subset as a discovery cohort. Along with the roughly 610-subject first cohort, a separate validation cohort of over a hundred different subjects was used. Typing coverage differed by locus: A, B, C, DRB1 and DQB1 were typed in roughly 620-640 donors, DQA1 in about 550, DPA1 in approximately 610, and DPB1 in just under 490. Roughly 290 gigabases of sequencing data and around 80 million unique TCR sequences made up an early release that covered fewer than 650 HLA-typed donors. Study-wide findings and limitations: Most CMV-associated TCR beta chains appeared to be HLA-restricted in a later analysis, and the HLA associations seemed to be driven largely by CMV exposure. Compared with equally common non-associated chains, HLA-associated TCR beta chains in a later analysis were more clonally expanded and had lower generation probabilities. Some IMGT-functional V segments, including TRBV6-2 and TRBV6-3, could not be distinguished by the 87-base-pair reads and were therefore excluded. At a false discovery rate of 0.05, a later analysis linked roughly 17,000 TCR beta sequences to specific HLA alleles. A later genetic analysis associated a missense DCLRE1C variant with V-gene and J-gene trimming of TCR beta chains, and an independent cohort replicated the association. The study gave a list of 150 to 200 TCR beta chains associated with cytomegalovirus. Across donors, most TCR sequences were observed very rarely, whereas some public TCRs were present in many individuals. When HLA alleles, especially DR and DQ, strongly co-occurred, attributing TCR associations to individual alleles was difficult. According to a later analysis, TCR association rates differed among HLA loci, with DRB1 alleles showing the most associated TCRs and HLA-C alleles showing the fewest. This cohort had only TCR beta chains sequenced, and the lack of alpha or paired-chain data limited which features could be detected. Because HLA typing was missing for some donors at each locus, association tests included only the typed subset. Correlated functional status among segregating V segments might reflect linkage disequilibrium, but an unknown experimental factor could not be ruled out. The authors suggested that the approach could potentially be extended to other disease states and immunological phenotypes. A cluster of highly shared sequence variants was judged likely to represent a technical artifact of the sequencing pipeline. Because counts were too low, more than 15 rarely observed V segments, including chromosome 9 orphons, were left out of the earlier analysis of approximately 500 of the donors. In a later analysis, several top co-occurrence clusters were reported to appear linked to parvovirus B19, influenza, CMV and Epstein-Barr virus. In an earlier analysis of fewer than 700 of the donors, most TCR beta V segments appeared in productive rearrangements about 90% or about 30% of the time, broadly matching IMGT annotations. Three of the identified cytomegalovirus-associated TCR beta chains were confirmed in vitro to be specific for cytomegalovirus antigens. According to a later genetic analysis, donors in an Asian-associated ancestry cluster had fewer N-insertions in productive TCRs than the approximately 610-donor mean. For the cohort, immune exposure information was limited to CMV serostatus. The classifier was reported to diagnose cytomegalovirus status with high specificity and sensitivity in both the original cohort and the validation cohort. Sequencing depth was assumed to be roughly uniform across donors in the presence/absence analyses, though that assumption may not hold. A further reported finding was that TCR beta sequences accurately predicted the HLA-A and HLA-B alleles for most subjects in the first cohort.

The CDR3 spans 14 residues, from the cysteine through the phenylalanine. Only CDR3 DNA remains: 42 bases, in frame from the first base. From a lookup of the germline V gene, CDR1 and CDR2 are SGHTA and FQGNSA. From V the trimming removes 3 bases and from J it removes 6 bases, while the gene matches leave 5 bases of the junction unaccounted for. The source of this sequence is a woman in her 50s in good health and CMV-seropositive. The chain employs TRBV7-2 and TRBJ2-7; TRBD2 fits 10 bases in the junction. What was sequenced was PBMCs. The base sequence is TGTGCCAGCAGCTTGTCCCTAGCGGGAGTCGAGCAGTACTTC. Its translation is CASSLSLAGVEQYF.